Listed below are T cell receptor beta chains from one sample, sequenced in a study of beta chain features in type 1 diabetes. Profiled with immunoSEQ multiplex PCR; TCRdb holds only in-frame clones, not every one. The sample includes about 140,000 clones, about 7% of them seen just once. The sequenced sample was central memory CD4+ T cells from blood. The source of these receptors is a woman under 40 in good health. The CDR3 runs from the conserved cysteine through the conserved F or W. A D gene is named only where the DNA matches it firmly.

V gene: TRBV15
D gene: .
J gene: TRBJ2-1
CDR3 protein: CATSRDRGDYNEQFF

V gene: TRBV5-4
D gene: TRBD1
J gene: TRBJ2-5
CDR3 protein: CASSLRGGQGGETQYF

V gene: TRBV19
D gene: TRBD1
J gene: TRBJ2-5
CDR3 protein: CASRGTGLYQETQYF

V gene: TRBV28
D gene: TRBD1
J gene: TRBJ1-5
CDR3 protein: CASSPGTVNQPQHF

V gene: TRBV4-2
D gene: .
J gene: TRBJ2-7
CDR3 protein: CASTLGPPGQPYEQYF

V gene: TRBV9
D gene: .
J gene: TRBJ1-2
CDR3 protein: CASSPSLRARGYTF

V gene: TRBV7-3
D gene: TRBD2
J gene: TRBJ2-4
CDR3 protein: CASSSGLDPNIQYF

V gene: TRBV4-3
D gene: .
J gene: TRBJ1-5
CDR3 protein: CASSLSGNNQPQHF

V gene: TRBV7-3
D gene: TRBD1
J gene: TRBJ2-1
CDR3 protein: CASSFGQGRGYNEQFF

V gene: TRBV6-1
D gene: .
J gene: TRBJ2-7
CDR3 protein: CASKKTGYPEQYF

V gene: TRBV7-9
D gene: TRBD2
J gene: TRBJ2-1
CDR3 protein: CASSSTGLAKSYNEQFF

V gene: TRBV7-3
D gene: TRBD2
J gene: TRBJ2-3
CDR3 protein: CASSKGLATDTQYF

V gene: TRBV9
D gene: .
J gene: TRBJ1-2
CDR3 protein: CASGHRLGPNYGYTF

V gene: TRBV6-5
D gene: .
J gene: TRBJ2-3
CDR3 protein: CASSYSGGRDTQYF

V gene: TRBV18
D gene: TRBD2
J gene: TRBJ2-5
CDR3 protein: CASSLQGGETQYF

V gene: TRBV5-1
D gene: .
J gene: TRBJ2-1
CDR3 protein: CASSLIQGGSAIGSYNEQFF

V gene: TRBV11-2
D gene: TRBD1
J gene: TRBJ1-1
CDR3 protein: CASSSKSAGGTEAFF

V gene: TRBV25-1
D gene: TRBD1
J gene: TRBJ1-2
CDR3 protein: CASSDRTGKFVYGYTF

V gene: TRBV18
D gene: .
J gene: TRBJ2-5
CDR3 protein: CASSGLREETQYF

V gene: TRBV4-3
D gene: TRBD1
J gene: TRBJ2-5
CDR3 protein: CASSLGTGEQETQYF

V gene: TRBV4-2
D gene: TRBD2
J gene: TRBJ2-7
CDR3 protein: CASSRTSGTSGNSYEQYF

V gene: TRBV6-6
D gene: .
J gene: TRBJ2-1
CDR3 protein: CASSYAGLADEQFF

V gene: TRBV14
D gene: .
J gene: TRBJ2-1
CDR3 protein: CASSRSPGEQFF

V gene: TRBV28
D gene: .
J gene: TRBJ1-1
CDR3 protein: CASSYSSLGGPQAFF

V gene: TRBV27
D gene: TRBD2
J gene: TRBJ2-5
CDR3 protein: CASTTSGGVKTQYF

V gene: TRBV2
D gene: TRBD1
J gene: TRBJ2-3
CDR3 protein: CASSVVGTGYTDTQYF

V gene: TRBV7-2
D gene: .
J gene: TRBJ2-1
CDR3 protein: CASSLTDSTNLF

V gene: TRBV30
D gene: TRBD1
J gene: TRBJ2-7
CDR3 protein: CVVVRQGYYEQYF

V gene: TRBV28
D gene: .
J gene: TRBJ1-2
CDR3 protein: CASSFKGMQGYTF

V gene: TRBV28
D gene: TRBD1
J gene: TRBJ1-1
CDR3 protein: CASSLWATGGINTEAFF

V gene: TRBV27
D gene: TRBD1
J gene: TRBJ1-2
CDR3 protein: CASSTGVGYTF

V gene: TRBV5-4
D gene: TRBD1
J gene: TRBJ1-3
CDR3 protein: CASSPESGQGGNTIYF